One sample yielded the 30 T cell receptor beta chains listed below, sequenced in a study of graft-versus-host responses after intestinal transplantation. Libraries were prepared by immunoSEQ multiplex PCR; TCRdb keeps only in-frame clonotypes and omits some of them. This sample has roughly 11,000 clones, with 65% to 80% found just once. The sample consisted of PBMCs, taken around 500 days after intestinal transplant. All receptors come from a human patient who received an intestinal transplant, so some T cells may come from the graft donor.

This chain joins TRBV14 and TRBJ2-5; D is undetermined. CDR1 and CDR2 (germline): SGHDN, FVKESK. The CDR3 length is 15 residues. V was cut by 1 base and J by 1 base, with 10 bases left in between. CDR3 in DNA: TGTGCCAGCAGCCAAGTTACCCCGGGCCAAGAGACCCAGTACTTC. Its protein is CASSQVTPGQETQYF. The variable domain in full, with the rest retrieved from reference TRBV14 and TRBJ2-5, is EAGVTQFPSHSVIEKGQTVTLRCDPISGHDNLYWYRRVMGKEIKFLLHFVKESKQDESGMPNNRFLAERTGGTYSTLKVQPAELEDSGVYFCASSQVTPGQETQYFGPGTRLLVL.

This chain links TRBV5-1 with TRBJ1-3, with TRBD1 identical over 8 bases. After removal of 0 bases from V and 7 bases from J, the junction contained 6 bases not matched to a gene. The germline CDR1 and CDR2 sequences are SGHRS and YFSETQ. The CDR3 totals 15 residues. CDR3 DNA: TGCGCCAGCAGCTTGGGACAGGGGCTCGCGAACACCATATATTTT. Its protein is CASSLGQGLANTIYF.

The chain has TRBV6-1 and TRBJ2-7; 9 bases fit TRBD1. The germline CDR1 and CDR2 sequences are MNHNS and SASEGT. With V trimmed by 1 base and J by 0 bases, 1 base remained unmatched. The CDR3 extends over 15 amino acids. The CDR3 DNA sequence: TGTGCCAGCAGTGAAGAGACAGGGGGCTCCTACGAGCAGTACTTC. Translation gives CASSEETGGSYEQYF.

The chain combines TRBV11-2 with TRBJ2-5, with 7 bases matching TRBD1. The CDR3 is 14 amino acids. The V and J ends lost 1 base and 5 bases, in that order; junction bases with no gene match: 4. CDR1 and CDR2 (germline): SGHAT, FQNNGV. This chain's CDR3 is CASSLGQGLETQYF. DNA of the CDR3: TGTGCCAGCAGCTTAGGACAGGGTCTTGAGACCCAGTACTTC.

V usage is TRBV12-2 and J usage is TRBJ2-1; the DNA was not compared with TRBD2, the D call given in the table. TRBV12-2 is labeled a pseudogene. The CDR3 consists of 15 residues. The CDR3 sequence is CASRWTSGSYNEQFF. DNA for the CDR3: TGTGCAAGTCGCTGGACTAGCGGGTCCTACAATGAGCAGTTCTTC.

This chain joins TRBV6-6 and TRBJ2-5; maybe TRBD2 (6 bases). V gave up 6 bases and J gave up 5 bases, with 13 bases separating them. The germline V gene encodes CDR1 MNHNY and CDR2 SVGAGI (reference sequence). The CDR3 is 13 residues long. The CDR3 loop reads CASRLMAGETQYF. DNA of the CDR3: TGTGCCAGCAGACTCATGGCGGGGGAGACCCAGTACTTC.

The V and J genes are TRBV25-1 and TRBJ1-3; D gene ambiguous. Per germline, CDR1 MGHDK and CDR2 SYGVNS. V was trimmed by 6 bases and J by 7 bases, leaving 16 bases between them. The CDR3 is 14 amino acids. The CDR3 protein is CASSPSWMGNTIYF. CDR3 bases: TGTGCCAGCAGCCCCTCCTGGATGGGGAACACCATATATTTT.

The rearrangement links TRBV11-1 to TRBJ2-7, with a possible D match to TRBD1 (6 bases). The CDR3 is made up of 14 amino acids. V lost 5 bases and J lost 2, with 13 bases in between. CDR1 and CDR2 from the germline V gene are SGHAT and FQDESV (reference sequence). The chain's CDR3 is CASSPGQGTYEQYF. The DNA of the CDR3 is TGTGCCAGCAGCCCGGGACAAGGAACCTACGAGCAGTACTTC.

The table lists this clone with a few counts. The chain uses TRBV27 and TRBJ2-1, with 8 bases fitting TRBD1. V lost 3 bases and J lost 4; bases outside the gene matches: 5. This CDR3 comprises 15 residues. Germline CDR1 MNHEY, CDR2 SMNVEV (reference sequence). This CDR3 reads CASSLAGQGYNEQFF. CDR3 nucleotides: TGTGCCAGCAGTTTGGCCGGACAGGGTTACAATGAGCAGTTCTTC.

This clone was recorded only once. In DNA form, the CDR3 reads TGTGCCAGCAGTGCGGGACAGGACACCGGGGAGCTGTTTTTT. The encoded protein is CASSAGQDTGELFF. The V call is TRBV6-4, the J call TRBJ2-2; TRBD1 matches 8 bases. The germline gives CDR1 MRHNA, CDR2 SNTAGT. Trimming took 4 bases from V and 3 from J; bases not matched to a gene: 1. The CDR3 covers 14 residues.

V is TRBV20-1 and J is TRBJ1-5; D is unresolved. This CDR3 has 10 amino acids. Trimming took off 3 bases at V and 6 bases at J, with 3 bases between the two ends. The germline V gene encodes CDR1 DFQATT and CDR2 SNEGSKA (reference sequence). CDR3 nucleotide sequence: TGCAGTGCTAGTTTTCAGCCCCAGCATTTT. Translating gives CSASFQPQHF.

This rearrangement joins TRBV19 to TRBJ2-1; 7 bases map to TRBD2. The CDR3 runs 15 residues. Germline trimming cut 5 bases from V and 6 bases from J; bases unmatched to any gene: 10. Germline V gene sequence: CDR1 LNHDA, CDR2 SQIVND (reference sequence). As DNA, the CDR3 is TGTGCCAGTAGTCTTCCGGCGGGAGCCCGCAATGAGCAGTTCTTC. It translates to CASSLPAGARNEQFF.

This clone is labeled medium-sized. The V and J genes are TRBV6-4 and TRBJ2-1; the D gene is possibly TRBD1 (6 bases). The CDR3 is 13 residues long. Trimming shortened V by 2 bases and J by 5 bases, and 7 bases separated the two germline ends. Germline V gene data show CDR1 as MRHNA and CDR2 as SNTAGT. CDR3 residues: CASSDRDNNEQFF. DNA of the CDR3: TGTGCCAGCAGTGACCGGGACAACAATGAGCAGTTCTTC.

This clone has only a few counts. The chain links TRBV25-1 to TRBJ2-7, with D unclear. This CDR3 region has 12 residues. V lost 6 bases, J lost 2 bases, and 8 bases lay in between. The V gene's germline CDR1 is MGHDK and CDR2 SYGVNS. CDR3 nucleotides: TGTGCCAGCAGATTTCTCACCTACGAGCAGTACTTC. Translating it yields CASRFLTYEQYF.

This clone was found a few times. The chain joins TRBV2 to TRBJ2-4; D ambiguous. Deletions cut 7 bases from V and 1 base from J, with 5 bases between. CDR1 SNHLY and CDR2 FYNNEI come from the germline V gene. This CDR3 is 12 amino acids long. CDR3 in DNA: TGTGCCAGCACTTATGCCAAAAACATTCAGTACTTC. It specifies CASTYAKNIQYF.

The genes are TRBV7-9 and TRBJ2-5, with 9 bases identical to TRBD1. The DNA end favors TRBJ2-7, so the J call may be wrong. This CDR3 comprises 14 residues. CDR1 and CDR2 from the germline V gene are SEHNR and FQNEAQ (reference sequence). CDR3 coding DNA: TGTGCCAGCAGCTTGGGGACAGGGCCTGGCGAGCAGTACTTC. It specifies CASSLGTGPGEQYF.

This chain uses TRBV5-6 with TRBJ1-2; unclear D gene. V lost 4 bases and J lost 8, with 21 bases in between. This CDR3 comprises 15 residues. Per the germline V gene, CDR1 is SGHDT and CDR2 is YYEEEE. This chain's CDR3 is CASSPEGRTRSGYTF. In DNA form, the CDR3 reads TGTGCCAGCAGCCCCGAAGGTCGGACCCGGAGCGGCTACACCTTC. Complete variable domain (other parts from reference TRBV5-6 and TRBJ1-2): DAGVTQSPTHLIKTRGQQVTLRCSPKSGHDTVSWYQQALGQGPQFIFQYYEEEERQRGNFPDRFSGHQFPNYSSELNVNALLLGDSALYLCASSPEGRTRSGYTFGSGTRLTVV.

The rearrangement joins TRBV11-3 to TRBJ2-1; 10 nucleotides agree with TRBD2. Germline CDR1 SGHNT, CDR2 YENEEA. The CDR3 loop spans 17 amino acids. J gave up 7 bases and V 2 bases, and 11 bases lay outside the gene matches. The CDR3 loop reads CASSLSRLAGERNEQFF. Written as DNA, the CDR3 is TGTGCCAGCAGCTTAAGTCGGCTAGCGGGAGAACGGAATGAGCAGTTCTTC.

The V gene is TRBV30, the J gene TRBJ2-7, with TRBD2 matching 8 bases. Germline CDR1 is GTSNPN and CDR2 is SVGIG (reference sequence). After removal of 4 bases from V and 7 bases from J, the junction contained 12 bases not matched to a gene. This CDR3 is 14 amino acids long. CDR3 sequence reads: CAWTGLSPGGEQYF. The CDR3 DNA follows: TGTGCCTGGACGGGTCTCTCCCCGGGAGGGGAGCAGTACTTC.

This chain joins TRBV7-8 and TRBJ1-5, with unresolved D. This CDR3 is 13 amino acids long. Trimming removed 5 bases from V and 5 bases from J, with 10 bases in between. Germline-derived CDR1 and CDR2 are SGHVS and FQNEAQ. The CDR3 region is CASSTRTYQPQHF. The CDR3 bases are TGTGCCAGCAGCACCAGGACCTATCAGCCCCAGCATTTT.

The chain is built from TRBV19 and TRBJ1-2, with D possibly matching TRBD1 (5 bases). The V and J ends lost 5 bases and 8 bases respectively, with 18 bases between them. Per germline, CDR1 LNHDA and CDR2 SQIVND (reference sequence). CDR3 length equals 14 residues. The DNA of the CDR3 is TGTGCCAGTAGTCCAGAAGGGGATCGTTTAGGCTACACCTTC. The encoded protein is CASSPEGDRLGYTF.

This clone has just one count. This rearrangement joins TRBV28 to TRBJ2-5; 9 nucleotides line up with TRBD1. The CDR3 spans 15 residues. CDR1 is MDHEN, CDR2 SYDVKM, per germline. V lost 4 bases, J lost 6 bases, and 9 bases stayed unmatched. The CDR3 bases are TGTGCCAGCAGTTGGCCGGGACAGGGTAGGAAGACCCAGTACTTC. This codes for CASSWPGQGRKTQYF.

The gene calls are TRBV7-9 and TRBJ2-7; no definite D call. Trimming removed 4 bases at V and 3 bases at J, with 10 bases between. The CDR3 runs to 13 residues. Germline CDR1 and CDR2: SEHNR and FQNEAQ (reference sequence). The chain's CDR3 is CASSWKGLYEQYF. CDR3 DNA: TGTGCCAGCAGCTGGAAGGGCCTCTACGAGCAGTACTTC.

The J gene is TRBJ2-5, the V gene TRBV5-1, with a weak D call TRBD1 (6 bases). Germline V gene sequence: CDR1 SGHRS, CDR2 YFSETQ. This CDR3 has 17 residues. V dropped 0 bases and J dropped 1 base, with 16 bases sitting between them. CDR3 amino acids: CASSLGRRTAIQETQYF. The DNA for the CDR3 is TGCGCCAGCAGCTTGGGTCGTCGGACAGCAATCCAAGAGACCCAGTACTTC.

The chain combines TRBV6-4 with TRBJ2-3; TRBD2 aligns across 11 bases. CDR3 length equals 16 residues. Germline V gene lookup returns CDR1 MRHNA and CDR2 SNTAGT. Germline trimming cut 5 bases from V and 3 bases from J; bases unmatched to any gene: 7. The CDR3 sequence is CASSPLAGDGTDTQYF. The CDR3 coding sequence is TGTGCCAGCAGTCCACTAGCGGGAGATGGTACAGATACGCAGTATTTT.

The chain links TRBV7-2 to TRBJ2-3, with 7 bases matching TRBD2. This CDR3 is built from 14 residues. Unmatched junction bases numbered 4, after V lost 3 bases and J lost 4 bases. In germline, CDR1 is SGHTA, CDR2 FQGNSA. The CDR3 DNA is TGTGCCAGCAGCTTGGGGGGGAGTGCAGATACGCAGTATTTT. It yields the protein CASSLGGSADTQYF.

This clone appeared a few times. This chain connects TRBV6-6 to TRBJ2-7; the D is unclear. Germline values: CDR1 MNHNY, CDR2 SVGAGI (reference sequence). V was cut by 5 bases and J by 8 bases, with 10 bases left in between. The CDR3 is made up of 11 amino acids. CDR3 sequence reads: CASSPPSQQYF. The CDR3, as DNA: TGTGCCAGCAGTCCCCCCAGCCAGCAGTACTTC.

This clone showed up just a few times. This chain links TRBV18 with TRBJ2-3, with TRBD1 matching over 7 bases. The CDR3 totals 15 residues. Germline V CDR1 and CDR2: KGHSH, LQKENI. With 4 bases clipped from V and 1 base from J, the junction kept 5 bases outside the gene matches. CDR3: CASSLYGQGTDTQYF. DNA of the CDR3: TGTGCCAGCTCACTGTACGGACAGGGCACAGATACGCAGTATTTT.

The CDR3 region is CASSFAGRGTHIPYEQYF. In DNA, the CDR3 is TGTGCCAGCAGCTTTGCGGGCAGGGGGACCCACATCCCCTACGAGCAGTACTTC. The rearrangement uses TRBV12-1 and TRBJ2-7; TRBD1, the table's D call, lacks a check against the DNA. TRBV12-1 corresponds to a pseudogene. The CDR3 is made up of 18 amino acids.

V usage is TRBV5-6 and J usage is TRBJ2-3, with D uncertain. The V gene lost 0 bases and the J gene lost 1 base, with 12 bases spanning the gap. The CDR3 has 16 residues. The V gene's germline CDR1 is SGHDT and CDR2 YYEEEE. CDR3 in DNA: TGTGCCAGCAGCTTGGGGCCGGATTCTCGCACAGATACGCAGTATTTT. The encoded protein is CASSLGPDSRTDTQYF.